This TCR beta chain was observed in a study of radiotherapy plus CTLA-4 blockade in lung cancer. Germline-derived CDR1 and CDR2 are KGHSH and LQKENI. Trimming took 1 base from V and 1 from J, leaving 9 bases between them. CDR3 size: 15 residues. Produced via immunoSEQ multiplex PCR; TCRdb's table is partial and in-frame only. The sample consists of tens of thousands of clones, more than 60% of them appearing once. The rearrangement uses TRBV18 and TRBJ2-3; D might be TRBD1 (5 bases). This receptor was taken from a human donor with non-small cell lung cancer who had stable disease on radiotherapy plus ipilimumab. Sequencing used peripheral blood, obtained from a patient treated with radiotherapy plus ipilimumab. This chain's CDR3 is CASSPLAGRTDTQYF. CDR3 nucleotide sequence: TGTGCCAGCTCACCACTCGCAGGGCGCACAGATACGCAGTATTTT.